A single T cell receptor (beta chain) is shown here with its context. These data belong to a study of T cells after yellow fever vaccination. General study points: The study found a weaker secondary response that peaked faster, day 5 versus 15.

TCRdb reprocessed the 5' RACE reads via MiXCR and lists one record per CDR3 protein. In the table there are over 65,000 distinct CDR3 sequences, roughly 15% of which are singletons. The CDR3 extends over 11 amino acids. Germline CDR1 reads SEHNR; CDR2 reads FQNEAQ (reference sequence). Trimming shortened V by 7 bases and J by 4 bases, and 5 bases separated the two germline ends. The sequence derives from a man between 18 and 29 years old who received the YFV17D yellow fever vaccine. The chain joins TRBV7-9 to TRBJ1-3; the D is unclear. Sequenced here: CD8+ T cells not binding an NS4B(214-222) dextramer, sorted from PBMCs, sampled approximately 20 days after the first yellow fever vaccination. The CDR3 DNA reads TGTGCCAGCACGCGCGGAAACACCATATATTTT. Residues: CASTRGNTIYF.